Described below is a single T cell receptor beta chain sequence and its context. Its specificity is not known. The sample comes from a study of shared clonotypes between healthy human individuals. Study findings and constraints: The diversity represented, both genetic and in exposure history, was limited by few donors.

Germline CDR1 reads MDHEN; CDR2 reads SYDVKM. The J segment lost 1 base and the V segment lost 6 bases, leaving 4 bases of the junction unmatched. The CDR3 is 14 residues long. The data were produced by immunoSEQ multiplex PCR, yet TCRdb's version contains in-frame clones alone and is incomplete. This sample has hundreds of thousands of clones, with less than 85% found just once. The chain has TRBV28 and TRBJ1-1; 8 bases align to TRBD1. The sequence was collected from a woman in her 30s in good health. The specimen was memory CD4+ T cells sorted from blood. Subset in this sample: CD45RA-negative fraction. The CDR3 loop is CASREGTGNTEAFF. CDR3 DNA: TGTGCCAGCAGGGAAGGGACAGGGAACACTGAAGCTTTCTTT.